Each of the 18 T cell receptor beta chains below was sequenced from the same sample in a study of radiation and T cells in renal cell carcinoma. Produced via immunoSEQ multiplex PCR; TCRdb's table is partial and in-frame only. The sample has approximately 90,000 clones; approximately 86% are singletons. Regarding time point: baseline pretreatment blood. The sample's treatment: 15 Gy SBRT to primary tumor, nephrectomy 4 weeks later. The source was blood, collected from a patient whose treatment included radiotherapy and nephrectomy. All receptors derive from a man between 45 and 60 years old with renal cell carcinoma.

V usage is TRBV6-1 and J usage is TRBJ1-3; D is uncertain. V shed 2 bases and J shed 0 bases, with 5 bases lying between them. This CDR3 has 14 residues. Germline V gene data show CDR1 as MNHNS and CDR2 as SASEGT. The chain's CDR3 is CASSEQDSGNTIYF. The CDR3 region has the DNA TGTGCCAGCAGTGAACAAGACTCTGGAAACACCATATATTTT.

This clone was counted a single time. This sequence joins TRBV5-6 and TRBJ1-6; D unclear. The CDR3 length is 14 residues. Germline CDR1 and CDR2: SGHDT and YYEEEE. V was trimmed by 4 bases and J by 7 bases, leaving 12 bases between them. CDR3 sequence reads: CASSPGDGNSPLHF. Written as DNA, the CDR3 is TGTGCCAGCAGCCCCGGGGATGGAAATTCACCCCTCCACTTT.

The CDR3, as DNA: TGCGCCAGCAGCTTGGGTCTTAGCGGGAGTGGTAATGAGCAGTTCTTC. Protein sequence: CASSLGLSGSGNEQFF. The V call is TRBV5-1, the J call TRBJ2-1; 9 bases are a match to TRBD2. Germline CDR1 is SGHRS and CDR2 is YFSETQ. Trimming at V came to 0 bases and at J to 7 bases, leaving 8 bases not matched to a gene. The CDR3 has 16 amino acids.

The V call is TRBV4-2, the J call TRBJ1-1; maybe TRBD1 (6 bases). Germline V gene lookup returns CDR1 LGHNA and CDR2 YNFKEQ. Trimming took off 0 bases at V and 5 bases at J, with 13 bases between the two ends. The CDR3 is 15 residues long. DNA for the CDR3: TGTGCCAGCAGCCAAGAAACTAAGGGGGGGACTGAAGCTTTCTTT. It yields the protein CASSQETKGGTEAFF.

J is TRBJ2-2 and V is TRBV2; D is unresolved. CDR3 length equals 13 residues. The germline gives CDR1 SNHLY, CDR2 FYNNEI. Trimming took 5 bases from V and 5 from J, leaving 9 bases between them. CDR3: CASSKLYTGELFF. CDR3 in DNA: TGTGCCAGCAGTAAACTATATACCGGGGAGCTGTTTTTT.

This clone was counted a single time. In DNA form, the CDR3 reads TGTGCCAGCAGCCAAGTTTTCGGAAGACAGGGGACCGGGGAGCTGTTTTTT. Translation gives CASSQVFGRQGTGELFF. The rearrangement links TRBV4-2 to TRBJ2-2; 8 bases agree with TRBD1. This CDR3 is built from 17 residues. V was clipped by 1 base and J by 5 bases; unmatched bases: 9. Germline assignment: CDR1 LGHNA and CDR2 YNFKEQ.

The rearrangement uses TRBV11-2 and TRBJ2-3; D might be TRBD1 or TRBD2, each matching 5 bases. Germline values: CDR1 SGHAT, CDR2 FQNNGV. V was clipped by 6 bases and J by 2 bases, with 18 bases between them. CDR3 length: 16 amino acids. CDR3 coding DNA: TGTGCCAGCAGTCCAGGGACCTCCGGTTACACAGATACGCAGTATTTT. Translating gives CASSPGTSGYTDTQYF. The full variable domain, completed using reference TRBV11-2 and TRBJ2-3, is EAGVAQSPRYKIIEKRQSVAFWCNPISGHATLYWYQQILGQGPKLLIQFQNNGVVDDSQLPKDRFSAERLKGVDSTLKIQPAKLEDSAVYLCASSPGTSGYTDTQYFGPGTRLTVL.

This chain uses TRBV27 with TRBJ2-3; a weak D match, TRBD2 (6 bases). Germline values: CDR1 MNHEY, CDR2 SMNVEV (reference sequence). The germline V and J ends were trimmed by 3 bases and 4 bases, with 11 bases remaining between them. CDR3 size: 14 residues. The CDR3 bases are TGTGCCAGCAGTTTGATGGGGGGAGCAGATACGCAGTATTTT. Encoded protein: CASSLMGGADTQYF.

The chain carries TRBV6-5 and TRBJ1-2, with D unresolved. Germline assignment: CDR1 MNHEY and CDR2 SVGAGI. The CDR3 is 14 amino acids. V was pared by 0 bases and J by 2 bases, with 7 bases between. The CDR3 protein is CASSYSSQNYGYTF. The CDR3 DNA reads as TGTGCCAGCAGTTACTCGTCCCAGAACTATGGCTACACCTTC.

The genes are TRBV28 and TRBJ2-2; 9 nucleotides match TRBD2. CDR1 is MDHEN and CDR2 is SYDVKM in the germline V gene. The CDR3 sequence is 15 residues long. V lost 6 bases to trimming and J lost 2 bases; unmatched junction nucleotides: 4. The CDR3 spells CASRPGLANTGELFF. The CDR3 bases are TGTGCCAGCAGACCGGGACTAGCTAACACCGGGGAGCTGTTTTTT.

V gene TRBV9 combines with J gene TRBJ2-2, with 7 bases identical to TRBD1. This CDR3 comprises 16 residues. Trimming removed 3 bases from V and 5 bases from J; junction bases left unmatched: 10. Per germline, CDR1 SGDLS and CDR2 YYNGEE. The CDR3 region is CASSETGARRTGELFF. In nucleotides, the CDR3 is TGTGCCAGCAGCGAAACAGGGGCCCGCCGTACCGGGGAGCTGTTTTTT.

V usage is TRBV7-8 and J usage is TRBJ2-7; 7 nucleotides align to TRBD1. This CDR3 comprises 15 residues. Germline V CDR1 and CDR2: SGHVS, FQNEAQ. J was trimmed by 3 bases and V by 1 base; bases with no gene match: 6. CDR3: CASSLGGTEGYEQYF. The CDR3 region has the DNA TGTGCCAGCAGCTTAGGAGGGACAGAAGGCTACGAGCAGTACTTC.

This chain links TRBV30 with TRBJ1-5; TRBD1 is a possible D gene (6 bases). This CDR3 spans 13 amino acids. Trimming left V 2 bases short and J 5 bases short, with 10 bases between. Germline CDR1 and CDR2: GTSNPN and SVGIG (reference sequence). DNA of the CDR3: TGTGCCTGGAGTACACAGGGCGATCAGCCCCAGCATTTT. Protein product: CAWSTQGDQPQHF.

The CDR3 sequence is CASSASVTRGLGIETQYF. DNA for the CDR3: TGTGCCAGCTCAGCGTCCGTAACGAGGGGCCTAGGGATAGAGACCCAGTACTTC. The chain has TRBV5-4 and TRBJ2-5; D may be TRBD1 or TRBD2 (5 bases each). The germline CDR1 and CDR2 sequences are SGHNT and YYREEE (reference sequence). The CDR3 length is 18 residues. V lost 7 bases and J lost 4, with 29 bases in between.

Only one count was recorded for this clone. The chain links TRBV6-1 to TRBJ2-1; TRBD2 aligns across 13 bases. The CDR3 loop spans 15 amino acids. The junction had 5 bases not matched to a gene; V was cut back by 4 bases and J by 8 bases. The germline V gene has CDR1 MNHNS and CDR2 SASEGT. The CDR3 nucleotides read TGTGCCAGCAGTGGACTAGCGGGGGGAGGGGATGAGCAGTTCTTC. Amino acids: CASSGLAGGGDEQFF.

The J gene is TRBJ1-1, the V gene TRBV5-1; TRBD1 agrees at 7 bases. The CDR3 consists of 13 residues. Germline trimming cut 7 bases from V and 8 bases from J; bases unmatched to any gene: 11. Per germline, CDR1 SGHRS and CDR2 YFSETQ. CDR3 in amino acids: CASGNRGSSEAFF. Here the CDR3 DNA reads TGCGCCAGCGGGAACAGGGGATCCTCCGAAGCTTTCTTT.

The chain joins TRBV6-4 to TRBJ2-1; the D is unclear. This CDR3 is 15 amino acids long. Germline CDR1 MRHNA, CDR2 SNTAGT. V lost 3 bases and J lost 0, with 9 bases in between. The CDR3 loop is CASSEYPSSYNEQFF. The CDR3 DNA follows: TGTGCCAGCAGTGAATACCCGAGCTCCTACAATGAGCAGTTCTTC.

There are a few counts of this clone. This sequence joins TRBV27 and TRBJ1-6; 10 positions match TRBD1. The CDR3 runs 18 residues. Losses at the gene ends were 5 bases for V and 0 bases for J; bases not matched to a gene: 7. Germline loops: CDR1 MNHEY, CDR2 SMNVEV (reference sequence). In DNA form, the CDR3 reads TGTGCCAGCAGTCTCCGACAGGGGGCGAGCTCCTATAATTCACCCCTCCACTTT. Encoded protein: CASSLRQGASSYNSPLHF.